This T cell receptor (beta chain) was retrieved from a study of T cell changes during pregnancy in multiple sclerosis. Some clones are missing from TCRdb's copy, which holds only in-frame ones; the method was immunoSEQ multiplex PCR. The table records 75,000 to 80,000 clones, around 89% of them present only once. This receptor was identified in a female donor with multiple sclerosis, enrolled in a pregnancy study. The material was peripheral blood, obtained before pregnancy.

CDR3 nucleotides: TGTGCCAGCAGCTTGAGGGGACAGGGAGACACCGGGGAGCTGTTTTTT. Protein product: CASSLRGQGDTGELFF. The J gene is TRBJ2-2, the V gene TRBV7-9, with TRBD1 matching 9 bases. Losses at the gene ends were 3 bases for V and 3 bases for J; bases not matched to a gene: 5. The CDR3 spans 16 residues. Germline CDR1 SEHNR, CDR2 FQNEAQ (reference sequence).